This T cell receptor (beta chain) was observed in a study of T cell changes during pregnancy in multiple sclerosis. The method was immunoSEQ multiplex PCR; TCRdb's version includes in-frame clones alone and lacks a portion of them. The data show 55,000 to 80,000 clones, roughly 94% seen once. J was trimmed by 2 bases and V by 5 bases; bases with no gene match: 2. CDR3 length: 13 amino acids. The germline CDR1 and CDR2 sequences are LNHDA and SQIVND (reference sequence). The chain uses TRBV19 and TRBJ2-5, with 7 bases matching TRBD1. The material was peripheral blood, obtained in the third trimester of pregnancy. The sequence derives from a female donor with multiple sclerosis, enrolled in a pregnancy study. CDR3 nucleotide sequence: TGTGCCAGTAGTCCGGGACAGCAAGAGACCCAGTACTTC. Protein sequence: CASSPGQQETQYF.